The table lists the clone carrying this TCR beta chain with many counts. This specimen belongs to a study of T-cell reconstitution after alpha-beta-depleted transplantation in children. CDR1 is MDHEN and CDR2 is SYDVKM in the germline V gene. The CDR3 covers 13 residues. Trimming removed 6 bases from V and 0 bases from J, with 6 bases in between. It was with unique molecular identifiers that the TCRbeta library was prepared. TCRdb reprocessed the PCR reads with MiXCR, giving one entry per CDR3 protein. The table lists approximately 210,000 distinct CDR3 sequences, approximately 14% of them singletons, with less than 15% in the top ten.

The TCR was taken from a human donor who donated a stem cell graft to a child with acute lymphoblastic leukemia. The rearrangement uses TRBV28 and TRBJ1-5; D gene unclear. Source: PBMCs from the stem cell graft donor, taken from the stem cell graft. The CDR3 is CASRVYSNQPQHF. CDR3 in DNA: TGTGCCAGCAGGGTTTATAGCAATCAGCCCCAGCATTTT.